The 2 T cell receptor beta chains given below trace back to one sample, sequenced in a study of T cells in Graves' hyperthyroidism and ophthalmopathy. RNA transcripts yielded amplified TCR beta CDR3 regions. The HTBI primer set served for first-round RT-PCR of the TCR CDR3. TCRdb itself ran the multiplex PCR reads through MiXCR, one entry per CDR3 protein. The sample holds nearly 750,000 distinct CDR3 sequences, about 35% seen once. Sequences were obtained from blood. These receptors all stem from a middle-aged woman with Graves' hyperthyroidism.

At least ten counts were recorded for this clonotype. The chain carries TRBV10-3 and TRBJ1-2; the D gene is possibly TRBD1 (5 bases). The CDR3 is 12 amino acids. CDR1 and CDR2 from the germline V gene are ENHRY and SYGVKD. Trimming removed 8 bases from V and 6 bases from J, with 13 bases in between. CDR3: CAIEKGQDGYTF. Here the CDR3 DNA reads TGTGCCATCGAGAAGGGGCAGGATGGCTACACCTTC.

CDR3 protein: CRENSGKPSNYGYTF. The DNA for the CDR3 is TGCAGGGAAAATTCAGGAAAACCCTCTAACTATGGCTACACCTTC. This sequence joins TRBV20-1 and TRBJ1-2; no firm D call. There are 15 residues in the CDR3. Germline CDR1 and CDR2: DFQATT and SNEGSKA (reference sequence).